These 10 T cell receptor beta chains originate from one sample sequenced in a study of blood T cell repertoires in COVID-19. Sequenced by immunoSEQ multiplex PCR; TCRdb stores in-frame clones only, minus some. The sample lists some 350,000 clones; 90% were seen once. Sequencing used peripheral blood. The source is a man aged 18 to 29 with active or convalescent COVID-19.

The chain has TRBV7-2 and TRBJ2-7; D perhaps matches TRBD1 (6 bases). Per germline, CDR1 SGHTA and CDR2 FQGNSA. V was shortened by 5 bases and J by 2 bases, with 13 bases between the two germline ends. The CDR3 sequence is 14 residues long. The DNA for the CDR3 is TGTGCCAGCAGCCATGGGACAAGTACCTACGAGCAGTACTTC. The encoded protein is CASSHGTSTYEQYF.

The chain carries TRBV5-4 and TRBJ2-7; possibly TRBD1 for D (6 bases). Germline V lookup: CDR1 SGHNT, CDR2 YYREEE (reference sequence). The CDR3 extends over 15 amino acids. V gave up 0 bases and J gave up 0 bases, with 10 bases separating them. The CDR3 protein is CASSLGPGDSYEQYF. As DNA, the CDR3 is TGTGCCAGCAGCTTGGGACCAGGGGACTCCTACGAGCAGTACTTC.

The chain is built from TRBV6-4 and TRBJ2-3, with D possibly matching TRBD2 (6 bases). The CDR3 is made up of 13 amino acids. Trimming stripped 0 bases from V and 9 bases from J, with 10 bases between. The germline V gene encodes CDR1 MRHNA and CDR2 SNTAGT. CDR3 nucleotides: TGTGCCAGCAGTGACTCGATAGCGGCGACGCAGTATTTT. Its translation is CASSDSIAATQYF.

The CDR3 loop reads CASSWAGTSGSYEQYF. As DNA, the CDR3 is TGTGCCAGCAGCTGGGCCGGGACTAGCGGTTCCTACGAGCAGTACTTC. The chain links TRBV7-2 to TRBJ2-7, with 11 bases identical to TRBD2. Trimming at V came to 4 bases and at J to 1 base, leaving 6 bases not matched to a gene. Looked up from germline, CDR1 is SGHTA and CDR2 is FQGNSA. This CDR3 comprises 16 residues.

CDR3 sequence: CATSRSDKTNYGYTF. Here the CDR3 DNA reads TGTGCCACCAGCAGGTCGGACAAAACTAACTATGGCTACACCTTC. This rearrangement joins TRBV15 to TRBJ1-2; maybe TRBD1 (5 bases). Between the trimmed V and J ends, which lost 3 bases and 0 bases, there was a span of 11 bases. The CDR3 extends over 15 amino acids. Germline assignment: CDR1 LNHNV and CDR2 YYDKDF (reference sequence).

The chain has TRBV19 and TRBJ1-1; 8 nucleotides agree with TRBD1. J was trimmed by 2 bases and V by 4 bases; bases with no gene match: 6. There are 15 residues in the CDR3. The germline CDR1 and CDR2 sequences are LNHDA and SQIVND (reference sequence). The CDR3 protein is CASSKVRGRNTEAFF. The CDR3 nucleotides read TGTGCCAGTAGTAAAGTCAGGGGGCGAAACACTGAAGCTTTCTTT.

This clone has only one observation. The chain combines TRBV18 with TRBJ2-2; 12 positions agree with TRBD1. J lost 4 bases, V lost 1 base, and 4 bases had no gene match. The CDR3 sequence is 17 residues long. Germline V gives CDR1 KGHSH, CDR2 LQKENI. CDR3 sequence (DNA): TGTGCCAGCTCACCACGAACGGGACAGGGGGCCACCGGGGAGCTGTTTTTT. The encoded protein is CASSPRTGQGATGELFF.

The CDR3 coding sequence is TGTGCCAGCAGCCCCGGCGGGGTGAATGAAAAACTGTTTTTT. Its translation: CASSPGGVNEKLFF. The chain combines TRBV3-1 (or the pseudogene TRBV3-2) with TRBJ1-4; D gene ambiguous. CDR1 and CDR2 (germline): LGHDT, YNNKEL (reference sequence). The V end was cut by 4 bases, the J end by 5 bases, with 11 bases between. The CDR3 is made up of 14 amino acids.

Details on this clone: Additional DNA sequences in this sample encode the identical CDR3. This chain joins TRBV12-3 or TRBV12-4 and TRBJ2-3; D is possibly TRBD2 (5 bases). Trimming took off 6 bases at V and 3 bases at J, with 7 bases between the two ends. The CDR3 has 12 amino acids. CDR3 in DNA: TGTGCCAGCAGCCGGGAAACAGATACGCAGTATTTT. Translated, it gives CASSRETDTQYF.

This clone was counted a single time. The chain employs TRBV5-1 and TRBJ1-1, with unresolved D. Germline CDR1 reads SGHRS; CDR2 reads YFSETQ. V lost 0 bases to trimming and J lost 3 bases, with 9 bases between them. CDR3 length equals 14 residues. Written as DNA, the CDR3 is TGCGCCAGCAGCTTGGCTGGGCCCTACACTGAAGCTTTCTTT. As protein: CASSLAGPYTEAFF.